This T cell receptor beta chain appears in the sequencing data of a study of PD-1 blockade in mismatch repair-deficient tumors. The CDR3 loop spans 15 amino acids. J gave up 7 bases and V 0 bases, and 5 bases lay outside the gene matches. Germline V lookup: CDR1 MNHEY, CDR2 SMNVEV (reference sequence). Mismatch repair deficiency was confirmed in all patients, by PCR or immunohistochemistry. Sequencing was performed with immunoSEQ multiplex PCR; in TCRdb, only in-frame clones are kept and a portion is missing. The sample lists approximately 130,000 clones, around 83% occurring once. The sample was peripheral blood, taken 44 weeks after starting pembrolizumab. The sequence was obtained from an adult with mismatch repair-deficient cancer. The chain employs TRBV27 and TRBJ1-5; 8 nucleotides agree with TRBD1. CDR3 sequence (DNA): TGTGCCAGCAGTTTATCCGACAGGGGCGGGCAGCCCCAGCATTTT. This codes for CASSLSDRGGQPQHF.